Listed below are T cell receptor beta chains from one sample, sequenced in a study of T cells in Graves' hyperthyroidism and ophthalmopathy. TCRdb ran MiXCR on the multiplex PCR reads and lists one entry per CDR3 protein. The sample consists of 650,000 to 750,000 distinct CDR3 sequences, around 15% of them appearing once. Input material: blood. The receptors originated from a woman between 18 and 29 years old with Graves' hyperthyroidism. The CDR3 runs from the conserved cysteine through the conserved F or W. D genes are given only for firm matches. Clone size is shown for a subset of rows, as once, few, many or a class of expanded clone.

v_call	d_call	clone_size	cdr3_length	j_call	cdr3_nt	cdr3_aa
TRBV5-1	-	many	14	TRBJ2-5	TGCGCCAGCAGCTCTGGACAGGAGGGAGAGACCCAGTACTTC	CASSSGQEGETQYF
TRBV6-2/TRBV6-3	-	many	15	TRBJ2-1	TGTGCCAGCAGCCGAACCGTCGTGATCGGGGGTGAGCAGTTCTTC	CASSRTVVIGGEQFF
TRBV20-1	-	few	14	TRBJ2-7	TGCAGTGCTAGGCCTGACGACAGTATCTACGAGCAGTACTTC	CSARPDDSIYEQYF
TRBV29-1	TRBD1	many	14	TRBJ2-3	TGCAGCGCCGACATCGGGACAGTCACAGATACGCAGTATTTT	CSADIGTVTDTQYF
TRBV27	-	many	14	TRBJ2-7	TGTGCCAGCAGTGGAGCCCAGGTCCCCTACGAGCAGTACTTC	CASSGAQVPYEQYF
TRBV25-1	TRBD2	many	19	TRBJ2-7	TGTGCCAGCAGTGAATGGACTAGCGGGAGGGCTATTCAGGACTACGAGCAGTACTTC	CASSEWTSGRAIQDYEQYF
TRBV5-5	TRBD2	-	18	TRBJ2-3	TGTGCCAGCAGCTCCATGAAACTAGCGGGAGGGCCCGCAGATACGCAGTATTTT	CASSSMKLAGGPADTQYF
TRBV7-2	-	few	13	TRBJ1-2	TGTGCCAGCAGCTCATACAGCCTCTATGGCTACACCTTC	CASSSYSLYGYTF
TRBV7-2	TRBD2	many	14	TRBJ2-7	TGTGCCAGCAGCTCGATAGCGGGGGTGTACGAGCAGTACTTC	CASSSIAGVYEQYF
TRBV27	-	many	16	TRBJ2-3	TGTGCCAGCAGATCAGGGCTCGGGCTTAGCACAGATACGCAGTATTTT	CASRSGLGLSTDTQYF
TRBV6-5	-	many	17	TRBJ1-6	TGTGCCAGCAGTTACCGACTAGTTAGCTCCTATAATTCACCCCTCCACTTT	CASSYRLVSSYNSPLHF
TRBV3-1	TRBD1	-	13	TRBJ1-1	TGTGCCAGCAGCCAAGATTGGGGCAGGGGGGCTTTCTTT	CASSQDWGRGAFF
TRBV7-9	TRBD1	few	16	TRBJ2-2	TGTGCCAGCAGCTTAGTTGGGACAGGATCCACCGGGGAGCTGTTTTTT	CASSLVGTGSTGELFF
TRBV6-7	TRBD2	-	18	TRBJ2-1	TGTGCCAGCAGTTACCGGACTAGCGGGAGACAGTCCTACAATGAGCAGTTCTTC	CASSYRTSGRQSYNEQFF
TRBV11-2	-	few	15	TRBJ2-1	TGTGCCAGCAGCACAGACGCGGTCTCTTACAATGAGCAGTTCTTC	CASSTDAVSYNEQFF
TRBV4-3	-	-	14	TRBJ2-7	TGCGCCAGCAGCCAAGACGCCCCCTCCTACGAGCAGTACTTC	CASSQDAPSYEQYF
TRBV3-1	TRBD2	many	15	TRBJ2-7	TGTGCCAGCAGTCCGACTAGCGGGAGGACCTACGAGCAGTACTTC	CASSPTSGRTYEQYF
TRBV12-3/TRBV12-4	-	many	14	TRBJ1-1	TGTGCCAGCAGTTTAGAACTTAGAGGATCTGAAGCTTTCTTT	CASSLELRGSEAFF
TRBV3-1	-	few	14	TRBJ1-1	TGTGCCAGCAGCCAAGGTCTCGGAGAGACTGAAGCTTTCTTT	CASSQGLGETEAFF
TRBV20-1	TRBD1	few	16	TRBJ1-6	TGCAGTGCTAGACGGACAGGGGTTCTTTCGGATTCACCCCTCCACTTT	CSARRTGVLSDSPLHF
TRBV20-1	TRBD1	many	12	TRBJ1-1	TGCAGCGCCAGGGGGCTGAACACTGAAGCTTTCTTT	CSARGLNTEAFF
TRBV20-1	-	many	12	TRBJ2-7	TGCAGTGCTCCAGGGAGAATCTACGAGCAGTACTTC	CSAPGRIYEQYF
TRBV29-1	TRBD1	many	14	TRBJ2-5	TGCAGCGTTGACGACGGGACAGCACAAGAGACCCAGTACTTC	CSVDDGTAQETQYF
TRBV27	TRBD1	-	14	TRBJ2-7	TGTGCCAGCAGTTTACAGGGGGCTTACTACGAGCAGTACTTC	CASSLQGAYYEQYF
TRBV29-1	-	-	11	TRBJ2-3	TGTTCCGGGACTAGCACAGATACGCAGTATTTT	CSGTSTDTQYF
TRBV9	-	many	14	TRBJ2-7	TGTGCCAGCAGCGTAAGAGCGGAGCGCTACGAGCAGTACTTC	CASSVRAERYEQYF
TRBV5-1	-	few	16	TRBJ2-1	TGCGCCAGCAGCGGCCGTGGGGCCCTCTCCGGGATAGAGCAGTTCTTC	CASSGRGALSGIEQFF
TRBV11-2	-	-	15	TRBJ2-7	TGTGCCAGCAGCTTAGGGACCGGGACCTTCTACGAGCAGTACTTC	CASSLGTGTFYEQYF
TRBV6-2/TRBV6-3	TRBD2	many	15	TRBJ2-5	TGTGCCACCCTACCCACCGGGACTAGGCGGGAGACCCAGTACTTC	CATLPTGTRRETQYF
TRBV19	TRBD1	-	14	TRBJ1-1	TGTGCCAGTAGAGAGGGGGCCGTGAACACTGAAGCTTTCTTT	CASREGAVNTEAFF
TRBV19	-	few	16	TRBJ2-7	TGTGCCAGTAGTCTACTACCCTTCGGCCAGGGGAACGAGCAGTACTTC	CASSLLPFGQGNEQYF
TRBV6-2/TRBV6-3	-	few	12	TRBJ2-2	TGTGGGACAGTGGGAAACACCGGGGAGCTGTTTTTT	CGTVGNTGELFF
TRBV3-1	-	many	14	TRBJ1-1	TGTGCCAGCAGCCCACTCGGAGGTGAGTCTGAAGCTTTCTTT	CASSPLGGESEAFF
TRBV12-3/TRBV12-4	-	many	14	TRBJ1-1	TGTGCCAGCAGTCGCCAGGGAATGGGGCCTGAAGCTTTCTTT	CASSRQGMGPEAFF
TRBV30	-	many	14	TRBJ2-1	TGTGCCTGGAGTGTACTGTACACCTACAATGAGCAGTTCTTC	CAWSVLYTYNEQFF
TRBV19	TRBD1	-	12	TRBJ1-5	TGTGCCACCGCAGGGGGAGCTCAGCCCCAGCATTTT	CATAGGAQPQHF
TRBV6-2/TRBV6-3	-	few	11	TRBJ2-7	TGTGCCAGCAGTACGTGGGGCGAGCAGTACTTC	CASSTWGEQYF